This TCR beta chain was identified during a study of identical twins. A single record per CDR3 protein comes from TCRdb applying MiXCR to the 5' RACE reads. The sample carries 400,000 to 550,000 distinct CDR3 sequences, 13% to 15% recorded once. This clonotype was observed a few times. V was clipped by 8 bases and J by 4 bases, with 15 bases between them. The CDR3 loop spans 14 amino acids. This sample was also put to use in a study of yellow fever vaccine responses in identical twins.

The clonotype was recovered from a woman aged 18 to 35 in good health. V usage is TRBV12-3 or TRBV12-4 and J usage is TRBJ1-3; D might be TRBD1 (5 bases). The specimen sequenced was CD4+ T cells sorted from blood. CDR3 in DNA: TGTGCCAGCGTCCGACAGCGAGCGGGAAACACCATATATTTT. This sequence encodes CASVRQRAGNTIYF.